The 27 T cell receptor beta chains reported below all come from one sample, sequenced in a study of shared clonotypes between healthy human individuals. Sequencing was performed with immunoSEQ multiplex PCR; in TCRdb, only in-frame clones are kept and a portion is missing. The table includes roughly 1,000,000 clones, about 80% detected once. The sample consisted of memory CD4+ T cells from PBMCs. The subset is: CD45RA-negative fraction. The receptor set was obtained from a man aged 18 to 35 in good health. Some clones in this sample may be carry-over from other donors' samples.

J is TRBJ2-3 and V is TRBV7-9; D is perhaps TRBD1 or TRBD2 (5 bases each). There are 18 residues in the CDR3. Deletions cut 1 base from V and 3 bases from J, with 20 bases between. Germline V gene lookup returns CDR1 SEHNR and CDR2 FQNEAQ (reference sequence). The CDR3 DNA sequence: TGTGCCAGCAGCTTAGTCCGGGACGGAGGTCTCGGGACAGATACGCAGTATTTT. This encodes CASSLVRDGGLGTDTQYF.

The chain links TRBV28 to TRBJ1-5; D is unclear. Trimming stripped 8 bases from V and 6 bases from J, with 20 bases between. This CDR3 comprises 15 residues. Germline loops: CDR1 MDHEN, CDR2 SYDVKM. DNA of the CDR3: TGTGCCAGCGACCTCGGAGTCCTAGGTAGTCAGCCCCAGCATTTT. Protein product: CASDLGVLGSQPQHF.

The V and J genes are TRBV19 and TRBJ1-5; the D gene is possibly TRBD1 (5 bases). In germline, CDR1 is LNHDA, CDR2 SQIVND (reference sequence). V lost 9 bases to trimming and J lost 0 bases, with 15 bases between them. CDR3 size: 15 residues. CDR3 coding DNA: TGTGCCAGGTCGGGGACTCAGGATAGCAATCAGCCCCAGCATTTT. This translates into CARSGTQDSNQPQHF.

The chain has TRBV4-2 and TRBJ1-2; TRBD1 might be the D (6 bases). This CDR3 has 15 residues. Trimming shortened V by 3 bases and J by 8 bases, and 19 bases separated the two germline ends. In germline, CDR1 is LGHNA, CDR2 YNFKEQ. CDR3 nucleotides: TGTGCCAGCAGCCACCCCTCCCCCAGGGGCAAGGGCTACACCTTC. Protein product: CASSHPSPRGKGYTF.

The chain is built from TRBV29-1 and TRBJ2-3; D is undetermined. Germline V gene sequence: CDR1 SQVTM, CDR2 ANQGSEA. The length of the CDR3 is 12 residues. V dropped 6 bases and J dropped 2 bases, with 9 bases sitting between them. The CDR3 DNA follows: TGCAGCGTCCAACAGTCCACAGATACGCAGTATTTT. This gives the protein CSVQQSTDTQYF.

The genes are TRBV7-8 and TRBJ2-6, with TRBD2 matching 12 bases. Trimming removed 5 bases from V and 0 bases from J; junction bases left unmatched: 8. The CDR3 contains 19 residues. Germline V gene data show CDR1 as SGHVS and CDR2 as FQNEAQ. CDR3 sequence reads: CASSTPGLAGISGANVLTF. CDR3 sequence (DNA): TGTGCCAGCAGCACACCGGGACTAGCGGGTATCTCTGGGGCCAACGTCCTGACTTTC.

Comment on this clone: The same CDR3 can be traced to other DNA sequences in this sample. V usage is TRBV5-8 and J usage is TRBJ1-5; the D gene is possibly TRBD1 (5 bases). V lost 3 bases, J lost 2 bases, and 6 bases lay in between. The length of the CDR3 is 13 residues. In germline, CDR1 is SGHTS, CDR2 YDEGEE. DNA of the CDR3: TGTGCCAGCAGCTGGGACGGCAATCAGCCCCAGCATTTT. Protein product: CASSWDGNQPQHF.

This chain joins TRBV7-9 and TRBJ1-4; tentatively, D is TRBD1 (6 bases). CDR3 length: 15 residues. V lost 1 base and J lost 8, with 14 bases in between. Germline CDR1 is SEHNR and CDR2 is FQNEAQ (reference sequence). The CDR3 protein is CASSLGRGEGEKLFF. The CDR3, as DNA: TGTGCCAGCAGCTTAGGTAGGGGGGAAGGCGAAAAACTGTTTTTT.

The genes are TRBV29-1 and TRBJ1-2, with a weak D call TRBD1 (6 bases). The V gene lost 4 bases and the J gene lost 0 bases, with 18 bases spanning the gap. This CDR3 contains 16 residues. Per the germline V gene, CDR1 is SQVTM and CDR2 is ANQGSEA. CDR3 coding DNA: TGCAGCGTTGGGGGGGGCAGCAGAGAAGCTAACTATGGCTACACCTTC. The encoded protein is CSVGGGSREANYGYTF. Filled out from reference TRBV29-1 and TRBJ1-2, the complete variable domain reads SAVISQKPSRDICQRGTSLTIQCQVDSQVTMMFWYRQQPGQSLTLIATANQGSEATYESGFVIDKFPISRPNLTFSTLTVSNMSPEDSSIYLCSVGGGSREANYGYTFGSGTRLTVV.

V and J are TRBV9 and TRBJ2-7, with a tentative D call TRBD1 (6 bases). Trimming took 0 bases from V and 3 from J, leaving 10 bases between them. Germline CDR1 is SGDLS and CDR2 is YYNGEE. The CDR3 covers 14 residues. The CDR3 bases are TGTGCCAGCAGCGTAGCCCAGGGGCGCTACGAGCAGTACTTC. Its protein is CASSVAQGRYEQYF.

The V call is TRBV2, the J call TRBJ2-7; D call uncertain. Trimming pared 4 bases from V and 2 bases from J, leaving 18 bases between. Looked up from germline, CDR1 is SNHLY and CDR2 is FYNNEI. The CDR3 consists of 16 residues. The CDR3 loop is CASSGPQAGNPYEQYF. The CDR3 coding sequence is TGTGCCAGCAGTGGACCCCAAGCTGGGAACCCCTACGAGCAGTACTTC.

The chain recombines TRBV7-3 with TRBJ1-1; perhaps TRBD1 as D (5 bases). The V end was cut by 4 bases, the J end by 7 bases, with 13 bases between. The germline V gene has CDR1 SGHTA and CDR2 FQGTGA. The CDR3 totals 13 residues. CDR3 bases: TGTGCCAGCAGCTCAGGGATGGTAGGTGAAGCTTTCTTT. Amino acid sequence: CASSSGMVGEAFF.

The chain joins TRBV5-1 to TRBJ1-4; D call uncertain. Germline lookup yields CDR1 SGHRS and CDR2 YFSETQ. Trimming shortened V by 0 bases and J by 5 bases, and 8 bases separated the two germline ends. CDR3 length: 14 residues. For the CDR3, the DNA is TGCGCCAGCAGCTTGGGGCCGAACAATGAAAAACTGTTTTTT. It specifies CASSLGPNNEKLFF.

This clone has a handful of counts. The chain couples TRBV4-1 to TRBJ2-3; 10 bases align to TRBD2. V lost 4 bases, J lost 0 bases, and 7 bases stayed unmatched. Germline V CDR1 and CDR2: MGHRA, YSYEKL. This CDR3 comprises 17 residues. CDR3 DNA sequence: TGCGCCAGCAGCCCACGCTCTAGCGGGAGTAGCACAGATACGCAGTATTTT. Its translation: CASSPRSSGSSTDTQYF.

V gene TRBV9 combines with J gene TRBJ1-1; TRBD1 agrees at 8 bases. V trimming: 3 bases; J trimming: 5 bases; junction bases outside the gene matches: 12. This CDR3 spans 16 amino acids. Germline V gene lookup returns CDR1 SGDLS and CDR2 YYNGEE. This chain's CDR3 is CASSAVPATGATEAFF. The DNA of the CDR3 is TGTGCCAGCAGCGCGGTACCGGCGACAGGGGCGACTGAAGCTTTCTTT.

This rearrangement joins TRBV5-4 to TRBJ1-1, with D uncertain. The CDR3 consists of 14 residues. The germline V gene has CDR1 SGHNT and CDR2 YYREEE (reference sequence). Trimming removed 6 bases from V and 1 base from J, with 13 bases in between. The CDR3 nucleotides are TGTGCCAGCAACCCCGATAGGTCGAACACTGAAGCTTTCTTT. This sequence encodes CASNPDRSNTEAFF.

This clone came up a few times. The same CDR3 also results from other DNA sequences found in this sample. The genes are TRBV10-2 and TRBJ2-3; D uncertain. V was trimmed by 3 bases and J by 4 bases, leaving 2 bases between them. Germline V lookup: CDR1 WSHSY, CDR2 SAAADI. This CDR3 region has 11 residues. The CDR3 region is CASSEADTQYF. The CDR3 bases are TGCGCCAGCAGTGAAGCAGATACGCAGTATTTT.

This clone was observed a handful of times. This chain connects TRBV29-1 to TRBJ2-3; D is ambiguous. The CDR3 spans 11 residues. CDR1 and CDR2 from the germline V gene are SQVTM and ANQGSEA. Trimming took off 7 bases at V and 0 bases at J, with 5 bases between the two ends. In DNA, the CDR3 is TGCAGCGGGTCTAGCACAGATACGCAGTATTTT. Translating it yields CSGSSTDTQYF.

The chain couples TRBV7-2 to TRBJ2-7; tentatively, D is TRBD2 (7 bases). The V gene lost 6 bases and the J gene lost 5 bases, with 23 bases spanning the gap. In germline, CDR1 is SGHTA, CDR2 FQGNSA. CDR3 length equals 16 residues. The CDR3 is CASRINRAGAGHEQYF. The CDR3 DNA follows: TGTGCCAGCAGAATAAACCGGGCGGGGGCTGGCCACGAGCAGTACTTC.

The chain recombines TRBV5-4 with TRBJ2-7, with TRBD2 identical over 7 bases. The CDR3 has 18 residues. The ends lost 3 bases at V and 0 bases at J; junction bases unmatched: 15. Germline CDR1 SGHNT, CDR2 YYREEE (reference sequence). This chain's CDR3 is CASSSGGGAAGLSYEQYF. CDR3 nucleotide sequence: TGTGCCAGCAGCTCCGGGGGTGGGGCAGCGGGACTCTCCTACGAGCAGTACTTC.

V is TRBV5-1 and J is TRBJ2-2; 8 nucleotides align to TRBD1. The CDR3 is 14 residues long. Germline CDR1 SGHRS, CDR2 YFSETQ. V shed 2 bases, J shed 5 bases, and the junction held 2 bases outside the gene matches. The CDR3, as DNA: TGCGCCAGCAGCTTTGGACAGGGTACCGGGGAGCTGTTTTTT. This gives the protein CASSFGQGTGELFF.

The chain links TRBV6-1 to TRBJ2-1; 12 bases map to TRBD2. Germline V gene lookup returns CDR1 MNHNS and CDR2 SASEGT. V dropped 7 bases and J dropped 7; count of bases not matched to a gene: 8. This CDR3 region has 15 residues. For the CDR3, the DNA is TGTGCCAGCATCTTACTAGCGGGAGGTGGTAATGAGCAGTTCTTC. Protein product: CASILLAGGGNEQFF.

This rearrangement joins TRBV5-1 to TRBJ1-6; 8 bases are a match to TRBD1. This CDR3 spans 15 amino acids. Germline loops: CDR1 SGHRS, CDR2 YFSETQ. With 0 bases clipped from V and 14 bases from J, the junction kept 10 bases outside the gene matches. The chain's CDR3 is CASSLVGQVLETLHF. The CDR3 coding sequence is TGCGCCAGCAGCTTGGTGGGACAGGTTTTGGAAACCCTCCACTTT.

The J gene is TRBJ2-3, the V gene TRBV6-5; TRBD1 matches 7 bases. The J segment lost 3 bases and the V segment lost 6 bases, leaving 9 bases of the junction unmatched. The CDR3 is 15 residues long. Germline-derived CDR1 and CDR2 are MNHEY and SVGAGI. The CDR3 coding sequence is TGTGCCAGCAGGCCCAGACAGGGTTGGACAGATACGCAGTATTTT. It encodes CASRPRQGWTDTQYF.

This clone was found a few times. The chain recombines TRBV4-3 with TRBJ2-5, with 7 positions matching TRBD1. Germline-derived CDR1 and CDR2 are LGHNA and YSLEER. The length of the CDR3 is 13 residues. V lost 2 bases and J lost 6; bases outside the gene matches: 3. CDR3 coding DNA: TGCGCCAGCAGCCAACGACAGGGACAGACCCAGTACTTC. It yields the protein CASSQRQGQTQYF.

The gene calls are TRBV28 and TRBJ2-7, with D possibly matching TRBD1 (5 bases). The V end was cut by 6 bases, the J end by 2 bases, with 17 bases between. CDR3 size: 15 residues. Germline values: CDR1 MDHEN, CDR2 SYDVKM. The CDR3 nucleotides are TGTGCCAGCAGGTTCAGGGTAAGGGGAACCTACGAGCAGTACTTC. Protein sequence: CASRFRVRGTYEQYF.

The chain links TRBV28 to TRBJ2-7; the match to TRBD1 covers 8 bases. The CDR3 is made up of 13 amino acids. J gave up 11 bases and V 6 bases, and 12 bases lay outside the gene matches. The germline V gene has CDR1 MDHEN and CDR2 SYDVKM. CDR3 sequence (DNA): TGTGCCAGCAGCCGGACAGGGATCGGGTCGGAGTACTTC. Its protein product is CASSRTGIGSEYF.